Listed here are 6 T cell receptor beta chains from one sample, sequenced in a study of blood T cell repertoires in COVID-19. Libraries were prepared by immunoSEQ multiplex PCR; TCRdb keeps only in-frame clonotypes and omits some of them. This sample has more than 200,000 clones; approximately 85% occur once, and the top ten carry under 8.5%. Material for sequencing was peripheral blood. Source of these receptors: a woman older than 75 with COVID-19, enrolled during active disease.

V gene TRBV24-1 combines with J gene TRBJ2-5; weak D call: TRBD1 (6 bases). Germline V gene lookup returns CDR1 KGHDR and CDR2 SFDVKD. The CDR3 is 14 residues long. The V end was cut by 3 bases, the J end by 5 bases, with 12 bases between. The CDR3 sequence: CATSDGQIQETQYF. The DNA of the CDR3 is TGTGCCACCAGTGATGGACAGATCCAGGAGACCCAGTACTTC.

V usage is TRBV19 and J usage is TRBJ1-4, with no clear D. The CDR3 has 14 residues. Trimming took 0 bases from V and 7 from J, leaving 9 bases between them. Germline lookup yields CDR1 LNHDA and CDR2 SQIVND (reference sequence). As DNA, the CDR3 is TGTGCCAGTAGTATAGAGGAGCGCGGTGAAAAACTGTTTTTT. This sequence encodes CASSIEERGEKLFF. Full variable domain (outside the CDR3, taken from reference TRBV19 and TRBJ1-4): DGGITQSPKYLFRKEGQNVTLSCEQNLNHDAMYWYRQDPGQGLRLIYYSQIVNDFQKGDIAEGYSVSREKKESFPLTVTSAQKNPTAFYLCASSIEERGEKLFFGSGTQLSVL.

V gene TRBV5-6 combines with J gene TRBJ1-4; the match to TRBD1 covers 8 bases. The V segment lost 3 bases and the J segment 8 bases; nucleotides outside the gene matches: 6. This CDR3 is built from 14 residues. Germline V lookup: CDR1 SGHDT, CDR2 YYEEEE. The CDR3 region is CASSYGQGGEKLFF. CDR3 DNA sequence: TGTGCCAGCAGCTATGGACAGGGAGGAGAAAAACTGTTTTTT.

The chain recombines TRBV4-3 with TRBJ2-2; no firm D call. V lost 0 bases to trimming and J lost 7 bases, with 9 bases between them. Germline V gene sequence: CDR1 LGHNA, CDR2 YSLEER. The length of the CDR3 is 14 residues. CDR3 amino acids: CASSQDRPGGELFF. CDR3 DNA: TGCGCCAGCAGCCAAGATCGCCCCGGCGGGGAGCTGTTTTTT.

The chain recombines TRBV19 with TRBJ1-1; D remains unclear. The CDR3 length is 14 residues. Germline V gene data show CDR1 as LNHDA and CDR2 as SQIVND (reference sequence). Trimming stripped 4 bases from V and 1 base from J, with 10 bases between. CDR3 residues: CASSRARENTEAFF. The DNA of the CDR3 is TGTGCCAGTAGTAGGGCGAGGGAGAACACTGAAGCTTTCTTT.

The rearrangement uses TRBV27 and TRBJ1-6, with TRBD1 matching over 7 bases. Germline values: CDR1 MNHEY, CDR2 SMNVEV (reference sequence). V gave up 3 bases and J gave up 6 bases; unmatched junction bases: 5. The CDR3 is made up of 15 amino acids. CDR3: CASSFGQVGNSPLHF. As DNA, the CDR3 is TGTGCCAGCAGTTTCGGACAGGTCGGTAATTCACCCCTCCACTTT.